This T cell receptor beta chain was captured in a study of blood T cell repertoires in COVID-19. Study in general: Both acute and convalescent COVID-19 samples were obtained from the United States, Italy and Spain. From T cells, B-cell-depleted T cells, or PBMCs came the material, which was cDNA or gDNA.

As processed by the authors: Reference gene primer amplification gave nucleated cell count estimates. The repertoire was sequenced with immunoSEQ multiplex PCR; TCRdb's copy has only in-frame clones and lacks some. V and J calls and clone size are as listed in that table; D and trimming were resolved from the DNA. The data show some 28,000 clones, less than 90% seen once. The sequenced material came from peripheral blood. This receptor was taken from a human donor in a cohort sampled during active COVID-19.

The CDR3 sequence is CASSLSREPQHF. CDR3 DNA: TGTGCCAGCAGTTTAAGTCGAGAGCCCCAGCATTTT. This sequence joins TRBV28 and TRBJ1-5, with unresolved D. Germline-derived CDR1 and CDR2 are MDHEN and SYDVKM. V lost 2 bases and J 8 bases, leaving 7 bases between the germline ends. The CDR3 is 12 amino acids.